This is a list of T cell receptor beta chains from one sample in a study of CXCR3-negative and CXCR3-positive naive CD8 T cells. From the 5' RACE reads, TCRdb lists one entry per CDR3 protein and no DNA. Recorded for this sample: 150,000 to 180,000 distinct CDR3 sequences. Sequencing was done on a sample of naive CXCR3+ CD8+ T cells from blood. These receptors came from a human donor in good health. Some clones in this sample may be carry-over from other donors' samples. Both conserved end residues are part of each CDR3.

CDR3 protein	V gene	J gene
CASAAQWVGYSNQPQHF	TRBV27	TRBJ1-5
CASSLTEETGELFF	TRBV7-8	TRBJ2-2
CASSQGDKGNNQPQHF	TRBV4-1	TRBJ1-5
CASSKPGGGYTF	TRBV9	TRBJ1-2
CAGRTAFGEQYF	TRBV25-1	TRBJ2-7
CASSEDITSYEQYF	TRBV14	TRBJ2-7
CSARDFPGGPNTGELFF	TRBV20-1	TRBJ2-2
CASSRSGTRPEQYF	TRBV2	TRBJ2-7
CASSWEREGTEAFF	TRBV11-1	TRBJ1-1
CSARGLGIDYEQYF	TRBV20-1	TRBJ2-7
CATSRDPTNGELFF	TRBV15	TRBJ2-2
CDSSLTLRNEQFF	TRBV7-3	TRBJ2-1
CSVALTGTGNYEQYF	TRBV29-1	TRBJ2-7
CASSQGLGRGPTGELFF	TRBV14	TRBJ2-2
CASSKDHSGKNTGELFF	TRBV21-1	TRBJ2-2
CASSTNSYNEQFF	TRBV28	TRBJ2-1
CASSLRGPDSYEQYF	TRBV27	TRBJ2-7
CASQAGGTEAFF	TRBV5-1	TRBJ1-1
CASSLNRVNYNEQFF	TRBV5-5	TRBJ2-1
CASSPTGAYNEQFF	TRBV7-3	TRBJ2-1
CATSGLPGQGFNEQYF	TRBV24-1	TRBJ2-7
CASSLYNKNTEAFF	TRBV27	TRBJ1-1
CASSLEAAGGPSNEQFF	TRBV11-2	TRBJ2-1
CASSPIAGGTQYF	TRBV12-3/TRBV12-4	TRBJ2-5
CATSRDPALGDTQYF	TRBV15	TRBJ2-3
CASSYSQRHGEKLFF	TRBV6-6	TRBJ1-4
CASSQQSYNEQFF	TRBV4-1	TRBJ2-1
CASSLAPYSNQPQHF	TRBV12-3/TRBV12-4	TRBJ1-5
CASRWTGGFYEQYF	TRBV28	TRBJ2-7
CASSLDGLGNEQFF	TRBV7-3	TRBJ2-1
CASSLIDYRVRGTGELFF	TRBV6-5	TRBJ2-2
CASSFSPGGTEAFF	TRBV11-2	TRBJ1-1
CASSVGGGETEAFF	TRBV9	TRBJ1-1
CASSLSGRGNTEAFF	TRBV7-3	TRBJ1-1
CATSRGVRVDSYNEQFF	TRBV15	TRBJ2-1
CASSHHPPTSGGAGQFF	TRBV14	TRBJ2-1
CASSFRDINQPQHF	TRBV7-2	TRBJ1-5
CASSWGFPEAFF	TRBV19	TRBJ1-1
CSARERTLHNEQFF	TRBV20-1	TRBJ2-1
CATSTRTGKDSPLHF	TRBV15	TRBJ1-6
CASSVTGTYEQYF	TRBV25-1	TRBJ2-7
CASRAGQGGNQPQHF	TRBV6-2/TRBV6-3	TRBJ1-5
CATSSDLAGAYEQYF	TRBV15	TRBJ2-7
CASSLATSGSTDTQYF	TRBV7-9	TRBJ2-3